One sample yielded the 29 T cell receptor beta chains listed below, sequenced in a study of T cell repertoires in cytomegalovirus infection. TCRdb recomputed calls from the reads with MiXCR, one row per CDR3 protein. This table has some 940,000 distinct CDR3 sequences, 25% to 40% appearing once. Antigen specificity for these receptors is unknown. The sequencing here drew on cultured CD8+ T cells from PBMCs, taken from culture after CMV antigen stimulation. Source of these receptors: a human donor in good health (CMV status not recorded). Some clones in this sample may be carry-over from other donors' samples.

V and J are TRBV6-1 and TRBJ1-6; 7 bases map to TRBD1. The trim removed 5 bases at V and 9 bases at J, leaving 10 bases unmatched. This CDR3 has 15 amino acids. CDR1 is MNHNS, CDR2 SASEGT, per germline. The CDR3 region has the DNA TGTGCCAGCAGTCGGGACAGACCTATCGTTTCACCCCTCCACTTT. Its translation is CASSRDRPIVSPLHF.

The chain couples TRBV6-1 to TRBJ2-3, with D perhaps assigned TRBD1 or TRBD2 (5 bases each). This CDR3 comprises 16 residues. V lost 5 bases and J lost 3, with 18 bases in between. Germline assignment: CDR1 MNHNS and CDR2 SASEGT. The CDR3 DNA reads as TGTGCCAGCAGTAGGGGTTTTACGGGGCCGACAGATACGCAGTATTTT. Translated, it gives CASSRGFTGPTDTQYF.

The J gene is TRBJ1-3, the V gene TRBV20-1; D is possibly TRBD1 (5 bases). Germline V CDR1 and CDR2: DFQATT, SNEGSKA (reference sequence). The CDR3 contains 15 residues. V was clipped by 3 bases and J by 0 bases, with 12 bases between them. The CDR3: CSASQGTDSGNTIYF. DNA of the CDR3: TGCAGTGCTAGTCAGGGAACCGACTCTGGAAACACCATATATTTT.

The CDR3, as DNA: TGTGCCAGCAGCACCCAGGGGCAGAAGAACACTGAAGCTTTCTTT. It is translated as CASSTQGQKNTEAFF. The chain carries TRBV7-9 and TRBJ1-1; D perhaps matches TRBD1 (6 bases). V was shortened by 5 bases and J by 1 base, with 14 bases between the two germline ends. Germline CDR1 is SEHNR and CDR2 is FQNEAQ (reference sequence). CDR3 length: 15 amino acids.

The V gene is TRBV6-2 or TRBV6-3, the J gene TRBJ2-6; 9 nucleotides align to TRBD1. CDR3 length: 19 residues. Germline CDR1 and CDR2: MNHEY and SVGEGT. Unmatched junction bases numbered 8, after V lost 2 bases and J lost 0 bases. Here the CDR3 reads CASSYERDRAASGANVLTF. CDR3 in DNA: TGTGCCAGCAGTTACGAGAGGGACAGGGCAGCCTCTGGGGCCAACGTCCTGACTTTC.

This rearrangement joins TRBV15 to TRBJ1-6; 10 bases are a match to TRBD1. The V gene's germline CDR1 is LNHNV and CDR2 YYDKDF (reference sequence). The CDR3 is 14 residues long. The ends lost 6 bases at V and 10 bases at J; junction bases unmatched: 6. CDR3 nucleotides: TGTGCCACCAGGGGGGACAGGGGTGTCTCACCCCTCCACTTT. This encodes CATRGDRGVSPLHF.

This clonotype was found a few times. The CDR3 nucleotides are TGCAGTGCTAGAGATCTCGAGGCCCCGGAGGGTGGCACTGAAGCTTTCTTT. It encodes CSARDLEAPEGGTEAFF. V is TRBV20-1 and J is TRBJ1-1; D unclear. The V and J ends lost 0 bases and 4 bases respectively, with 21 bases between them. Per the germline V gene, CDR1 is DFQATT and CDR2 is SNEGSKA (reference sequence). The CDR3 has 17 residues.

This clonotype was detected ten times or more. V gene TRBV6-1 combines with J gene TRBJ2-5; D not resolved. The CDR3 loop spans 15 amino acids. V lost 2 bases, J lost 9 bases, and 19 bases lay in between. In germline, CDR1 is MNHNS, CDR2 SASEGT. CDR3 protein: CASSENWQVAEAQYF. CDR3 sequence (DNA): TGTGCCAGCAGTGAAAATTGGCAGGTAGCCGAAGCCCAGTACTTC.

The chain couples TRBV20-1 to TRBJ1-5; TRBD1 is a possible D gene (6 bases). The CDR3 loop spans 16 amino acids. Deletions cut 3 bases from V and 4 bases from J, with 19 bases between. From germline, CDR1 is DFQATT and CDR2 SNEGSKA (reference sequence). CDR3 nucleotides: TGCAGTGCTAGGCCCTCATTCGGGGGGCAAAATCAGCCCCAGCATTTT. Its translation is CSARPSFGGQNQPQHF.

On this clonotype: A single base separates this from a much larger clone, so it may be a read error. The chain couples TRBV7-4 to TRBJ2-3; D is ambiguous. Looked up from germline, CDR1 is SGHVT and CDR2 is SQSDAQ. CDR3 length: 17 amino acids. The DNA of the CDR3 is TGTGTCAGCAGCTTAGACTCATACGACCAGAACACAGATACGCAGTATTTT. Its translation: CVSSLDSYDQNTDTQYF.

This clonotype was detected only a few times. This chain joins TRBV28 and TRBJ2-2; TRBD1 aligns across 8 bases. Germline CDR1 MDHEN, CDR2 SYDVKM. J gave up 0 bases and V 5 bases, and 8 bases lay outside the gene matches. The CDR3 consists of 17 residues. This chain's CDR3 is CASSLPGQGTNTGELFF. CDR3 DNA sequence: TGTGCCAGCAGTCTACCCGGACAGGGAACGAACACCGGGGAGCTGTTTTTT.

This clonotype was counted between two and nine times. The chain links TRBV6-2 or TRBV6-3 to TRBJ2-1; D gene uncertain. Germline loops: CDR1 MNHEY, CDR2 SVGEGT. The CDR3 is made up of 14 amino acids. Between the trimmed V and J ends, which lost 7 bases and 10 bases, there was a span of 20 bases. CDR3 in DNA: TGTGCCAGCACCTTAAGGGCCGTGACGATAGAGCAGTTCTTC. It is translated as CASTLRAVTIEQFF.

The table lists this clonotype with many counts. The rearrangement uses TRBV7-2 and TRBJ1-3, with unresolved D. Trimming removed 5 bases at V and 0 bases at J, with 14 bases between. Germline V CDR1 and CDR2: SGHTA, FQGNSA. This CDR3 is 16 amino acids long. DNA for the CDR3: TGTGCCAGCAGCCATTTCCCAGATTACTCTGGAAACACCATATATTTT. Its protein is CASSHFPDYSGNTIYF. The complete variable domain, with remaining parts taken from reference TRBV7-2 and TRBJ1-3, reads GAGVSQSPSNKVTEKGKDVELRCDPISGHTALYWYRQSLGQGLEFLIYFQGNSAPDKSGLPSDRFSAERTGGSVSTLTIQRTQQEDSAVYLCASSHFPDYSGNTIYFGEGSWLTVV.

In its sample, this clonotype was seen many times. The V call is TRBV11-2, the J call TRBJ2-2; D ambiguous. Trimming removed 5 bases from V and 0 bases from J, with 7 bases in between. Germline loops: CDR1 SGHAT, CDR2 FQNNGV. The CDR3 covers 14 residues. DNA for the CDR3: TGTGCCAGCAGCGCTGGCCCGAACACCGGGGAGCTGTTTTTT. Translation: CASSAGPNTGELFF.

Regarding this clonotype: Germline is not matched at one junction end, which may reflect a read error. The chain has TRBV6-5 and TRBJ2-2; no clear D. CDR1 and CDR2 (germline): MNHEY, SVGAGI. This CDR3 has 14 residues. The CDR3 protein is CTSSQAANTGELFF. The CDR3 region has the DNA TGTACCAGCAGTCAAGCCGCGAACACCGGGGAGCTGTTTTTT.

The chain joins TRBV29-1 to TRBJ2-3, with a tentative D call TRBD1 (6 bases). CDR1 is SQVTM and CDR2 is ANQGSEA in the germline V gene. V lost 7 bases, J lost 0 bases, and 17 bases lay in between. CDR3 length: 15 residues. CDR3 in amino acids: CSAESRQVSTDTQYF. CDR3 nucleotides: TGCAGCGCAGAGAGCCGACAGGTTAGCACAGATACGCAGTATTTT.

The chain links TRBV6-1 to TRBJ1-5; possible D gene TRBD1, 6 bases. The germline V gene encodes CDR1 MNHNS and CDR2 SASEGT. Trimming took off 2 bases at V and 7 bases at J, with 24 bases between the two ends. CDR3 length equals 18 residues. The CDR3 region is CASSERRVGGESIQPQHF. CDR3 bases: TGTGCCAGCAGTGAAAGGAGAGTAGGGGGGGAGTCTATCCAGCCCCAGCATTTT.

The chain carries TRBV28 and TRBJ2-5; no firm D call. V was clipped by 5 bases and J by 3 bases, with 13 bases between them. Germline values: CDR1 MDHEN, CDR2 SYDVKM. This CDR3 is 14 amino acids long. CDR3 amino acids: CASSNLLGKETQYF. The CDR3 bases are TGTGCCAGCAGTAATCTCTTGGGAAAAGAGACCCAGTACTTC.

In its sample, this clonotype was seen a few times. The genes are TRBV12-3 or TRBV12-4 and TRBJ1-1; 7 bases are shared with TRBD1. The CDR3 runs 14 residues. With V trimmed by 4 bases and J by 4 bases, 6 bases remained unmatched. The CDR3 region has the DNA TGTGCCAGCAGTTCGAGAACAGGGGCCACTGAAGCTTTCTTT. This translates into CASSSRTGATEAFF.

The chain employs TRBV27 and TRBJ1-1; D perhaps matches TRBD1 (6 bases). The CDR3 is 13 amino acids. From germline, CDR1 is MNHEY and CDR2 SMNVEV (reference sequence). Between the trimmed V and J ends, which lost 6 bases and 5 bases, there was a span of 13 bases. CDR3 sequence (DNA): TGTGCCAGCAGATTAGGGGGGGCGACTGAAGCTTTCTTT. Its translation: CASRLGGATEAFF.

This clonotype showed up just once. The CDR3 DNA is TGTGCCAGCAGTCGCAGGAGCGGGGGGAAGAGTGGTGAGCAGTTCTTC. It encodes CASSRRSGGKSGEQFF. The rearrangement joins TRBV6-1 to TRBJ2-1; 9 bases line up with TRBD2. The germline V gene has CDR1 MNHNS and CDR2 SASEGT. This CDR3 comprises 16 residues. J lost 9 bases, V lost 5 bases, and 14 bases had no gene match.

The chain links TRBV3-1 to TRBJ2-1; 8 positions agree with TRBD2. CDR3 size: 16 residues. CDR1 and CDR2 from the germline V gene are LGHDT and YNNKEL (reference sequence). The V gene end was trimmed by 4 bases and the J gene end by 2 bases; junction bases not matched to a gene: 7. DNA of the CDR3: TGTGCCAGCAGCCCGAGGTTAGCGGGGCCCTACAATGAGCAGTTCTTC. Its protein product is CASSPRLAGPYNEQFF.

The V call is TRBV20-1, the J call TRBJ1-1; 7 bases match TRBD1. Trimming removed 4 bases from V and 5 bases from J; junction bases left unmatched: 7. CDR1 DFQATT and CDR2 SNEGSKA come from the germline V gene (reference sequence). The CDR3 contains 13 residues. The CDR3 DNA is TGCAGTGCTAACAGGGGAATGGGTACTGAAGCTTTCTTT. It encodes CSANRGMGTEAFF.

This clonotype has at least ten counts. The J gene is TRBJ2-7, the V gene TRBV6-1; 7 bases map to TRBD1. This CDR3 is built from 17 residues. Unmatched junction bases numbered 15, after V lost 4 bases and J lost 3 bases. Germline-derived CDR1 and CDR2 are MNHNS and SASEGT. The CDR3: CASSVRTGPTKYYEQYF. The CDR3 coding sequence is TGTGCCAGCAGTGTCCGGACAGGCCCTACTAAATACTACGAGCAGTACTTC.

This clonotype was counted only a few times. This rearrangement joins TRBV6-5 to TRBJ2-1, with D unresolved. CDR1 is MNHEY and CDR2 is SVGAGI in the germline V gene. The V end was cut by 7 bases, the J end by 6 bases, with 22 bases between. The CDR3 is 16 amino acids. The CDR3 protein is CASTSAVRADTNEQFF. CDR3 nucleotide sequence: TGTGCCAGCACATCTGCAGTCCGGGCAGACACCAATGAGCAGTTCTTC.

The chain combines TRBV19 with TRBJ1-6; D possibly corresponds to TRBD1 (5 bases). V was cut by 2 bases and J by 4 bases, with 9 bases left in between. The CDR3 consists of 15 residues. Per germline, CDR1 LNHDA and CDR2 SQIVND (reference sequence). In DNA form, the CDR3 reads TGTGCCAGTAGTATAAATAGACAGTATAATTCACCCCTCCACTTT. Translating gives CASSINRQYNSPLHF.

The J gene is TRBJ2-5, the V gene TRBV19; no definite D call. V was trimmed by 1 base and J by 7 bases, leaving 7 bases between them. This CDR3 contains 12 residues. Germline V CDR1 and CDR2: LNHDA, SQIVND (reference sequence). CDR3 coding DNA: TGTGCCAGTAGTATAGGAGGAGTGACCCAGTACTTC. It is translated as CASSIGGVTQYF.

In its sample, this clonotype was seen many times. The CDR3 nucleotides are TGTGCCACCAGTGATGGACATAGCAATCAGCCCCAGCATTTT. Residues: CATSDGHSNQPQHF. V gene TRBV24-1 combines with J gene TRBJ1-5, with a possible D match to TRBD1 (5 bases). Between the trimmed V and J ends, which lost 3 bases and 0 bases, there was a span of 5 bases. The germline V gene encodes CDR1 KGHDR and CDR2 SFDVKD. CDR3 length equals 14 residues.

The V and J genes are TRBV27 and TRBJ1-2; maybe TRBD1 (5 bases). Germline loops: CDR1 MNHEY, CDR2 SMNVEV (reference sequence). V shed 0 bases and J shed 8 bases, with 16 bases lying between them. CDR3 size: 15 residues. In DNA, the CDR3 is TGTGCCAGCAGTTTATCTCTGAATGGGGCGAGAGGCTACACCTTC. Translating gives CASSLSLNGARGYTF.